This TCR beta chain came from a study of Ad26.COV2.S vaccination and SARS-CoV-2 variants. General observations from the study: Responses of T cells in total may have been underestimated by the TCR breadth and depth analyses. While placebo recipients had lower spike-specific TCR breadth, vaccine recipients had more.

Looked up from germline, CDR1 is SGHRS and CDR2 is YFSETQ. V was clipped by 4 bases and J by 0 bases, with 8 bases between them. The CDR3 contains 15 residues. Of note for this clone: Its antigen is as yet unknown.

Indicated treatment: about 20 received Ad26.COV2.S at low or high dose, single or two shots; roughly five received placebo; per-sample allocation not given. Vaccine and placebo recipients were sampled on day 63 after the first injection. This person who donated was an adult of 18-55 years in Boston. Sequencing used immunoSEQ multiplex PCR; TCRdb keeps in-frame clones, though not all of them. The top ten clones hold under 4.5% of a sample with a few hundred thousand clones, around 90% of them seen once. The sequence derives from a person between 18 and 65 years old who received the Ad26.COV2.S COVID-19 vaccine or a placebo. The chain combines TRBV5-1 with TRBJ2-6; D gene unclear. Sequenced material: peripheral blood, taken in a trial of Ad26.COV2.S vaccine versus placebo. Written as DNA, the CDR3 is TGCGCCAGCAGCGCAGTTATCTCTGGGGCCAACGTCCTGACTTTC. Amino acids: CASSAVISGANVLTF.